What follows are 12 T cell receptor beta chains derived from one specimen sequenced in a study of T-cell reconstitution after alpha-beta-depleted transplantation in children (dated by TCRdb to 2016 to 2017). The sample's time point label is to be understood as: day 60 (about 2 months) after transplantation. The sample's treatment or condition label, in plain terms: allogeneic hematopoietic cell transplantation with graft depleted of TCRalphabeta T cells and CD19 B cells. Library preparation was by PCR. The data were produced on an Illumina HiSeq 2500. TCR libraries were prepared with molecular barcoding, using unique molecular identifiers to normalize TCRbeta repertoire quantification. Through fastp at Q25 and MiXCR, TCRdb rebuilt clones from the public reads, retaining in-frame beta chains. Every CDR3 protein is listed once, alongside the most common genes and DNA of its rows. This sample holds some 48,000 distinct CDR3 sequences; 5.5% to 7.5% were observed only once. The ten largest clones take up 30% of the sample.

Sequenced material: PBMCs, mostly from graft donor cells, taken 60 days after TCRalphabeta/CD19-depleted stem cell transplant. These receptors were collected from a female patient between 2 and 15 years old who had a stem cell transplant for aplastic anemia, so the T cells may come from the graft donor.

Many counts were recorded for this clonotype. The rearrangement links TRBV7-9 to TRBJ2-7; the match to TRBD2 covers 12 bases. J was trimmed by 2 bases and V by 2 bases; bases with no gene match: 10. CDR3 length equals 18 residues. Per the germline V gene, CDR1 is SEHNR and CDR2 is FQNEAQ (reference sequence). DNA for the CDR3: TGTGCCAGCAGCTTAAGGGCGACTAGCGGGGGAGACCCCTACGAGCAGTACGTC. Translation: CASSLRATSGGDPYEQYV.

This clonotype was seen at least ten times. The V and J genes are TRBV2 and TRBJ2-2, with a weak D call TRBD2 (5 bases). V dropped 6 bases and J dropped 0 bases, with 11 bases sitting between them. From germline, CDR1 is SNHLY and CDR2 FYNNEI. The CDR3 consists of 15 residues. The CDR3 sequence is CASSLERPNTGELFF. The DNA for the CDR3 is TGTGCCAGCAGCCTAGAGCGGCCGAACACCGGGGAGCTGTTTTTT.

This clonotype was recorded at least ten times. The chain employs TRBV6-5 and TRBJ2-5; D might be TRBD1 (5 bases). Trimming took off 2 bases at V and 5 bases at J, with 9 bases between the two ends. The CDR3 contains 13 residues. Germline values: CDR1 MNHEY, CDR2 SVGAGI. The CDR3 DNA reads TGTGCCAGCAGTTACGTCCCAGGGGAGACCCAGTACTTC. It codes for CASSYVPGETQYF.

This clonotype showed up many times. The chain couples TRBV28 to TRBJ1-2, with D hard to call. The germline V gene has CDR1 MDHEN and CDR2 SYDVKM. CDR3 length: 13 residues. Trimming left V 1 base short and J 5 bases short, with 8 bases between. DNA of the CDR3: TGTGCCAGCAGTTTATCGACGGCTTATGGCTACACCTTC. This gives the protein CASSLSTAYGYTF.

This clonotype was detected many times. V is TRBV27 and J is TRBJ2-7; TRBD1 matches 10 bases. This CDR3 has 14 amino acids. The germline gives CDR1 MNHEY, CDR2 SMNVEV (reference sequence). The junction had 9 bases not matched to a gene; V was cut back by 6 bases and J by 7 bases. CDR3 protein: CASRLTGGFGEQYF. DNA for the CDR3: TGTGCCAGCAGACTGACAGGGGGCTTCGGTGAGCAGTACTTC.

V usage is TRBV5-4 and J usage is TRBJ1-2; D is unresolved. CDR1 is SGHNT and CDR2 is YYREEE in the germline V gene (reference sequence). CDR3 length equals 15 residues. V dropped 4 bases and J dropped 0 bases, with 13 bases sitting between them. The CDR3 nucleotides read TGTGCCAGCAGCCCAGACGGAGGGTCTAACTATGGCTACACCTTC. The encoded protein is CASSPDGGSNYGYTF.

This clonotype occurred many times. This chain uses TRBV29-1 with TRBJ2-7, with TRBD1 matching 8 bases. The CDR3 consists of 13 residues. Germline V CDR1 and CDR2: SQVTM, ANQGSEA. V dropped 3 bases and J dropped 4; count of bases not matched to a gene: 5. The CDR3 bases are TGCAGCGTTGAGGGGACAGGTCTTTACGAGCAGTACTTC. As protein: CSVEGTGLYEQYF.

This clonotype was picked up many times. CDR3 in DNA: TGTGCCAGCTCACCAGTCGGTGCAGGGGATAACACTGAAGCTTTCTTT. Protein sequence: CASSPVGAGDNTEAFF. This chain links TRBV18 with TRBJ1-1, with TRBD1 as a possible D gene (6 bases). Trimming cost V 2 bases and J 2 bases, with 15 bases left between them. Per germline, CDR1 KGHSH and CDR2 LQKENI. This CDR3 contains 16 residues.

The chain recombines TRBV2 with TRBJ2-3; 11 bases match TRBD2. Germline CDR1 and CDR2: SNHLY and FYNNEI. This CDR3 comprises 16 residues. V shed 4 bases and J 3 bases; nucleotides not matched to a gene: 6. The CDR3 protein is CASSGSGRALTDTQYF. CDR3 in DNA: TGTGCCAGCAGTGGTAGCGGGAGGGCCTTGACAGATACGCAGTATTTT.

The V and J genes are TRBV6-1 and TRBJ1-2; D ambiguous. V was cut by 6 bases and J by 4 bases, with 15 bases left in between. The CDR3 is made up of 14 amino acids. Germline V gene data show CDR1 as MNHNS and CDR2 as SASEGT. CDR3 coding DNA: TGTGCCAGCAGCCTCTTACCGCGTTCCTATGGCTACACCTTC. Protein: CASSLLPRSYGYTF.

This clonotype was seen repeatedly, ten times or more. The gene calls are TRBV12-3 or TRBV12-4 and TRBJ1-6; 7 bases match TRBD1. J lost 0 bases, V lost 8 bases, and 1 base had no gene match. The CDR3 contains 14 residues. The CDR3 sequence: CASRQGSYNSPLHF. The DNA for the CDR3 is TGTGCCAGCCGACAGGGCTCCTATAATTCACCCCTCCACTTT.

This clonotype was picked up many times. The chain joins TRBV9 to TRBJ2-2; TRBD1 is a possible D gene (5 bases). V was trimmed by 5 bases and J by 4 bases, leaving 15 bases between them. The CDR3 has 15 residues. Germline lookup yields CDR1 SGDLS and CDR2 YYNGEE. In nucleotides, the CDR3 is TGTGCCAGCAGTATCAGGGTCGTGGGCACCGGGGAGCTGTTTTTT. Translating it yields CASSIRVVGTGELFF.